The text below deals with one T cell receptor beta chain. Looked up from germline, CDR1 is SGHDN and CDR2 is FVKESK. The CDR3 sequence is 15 residues long. Trimming shortened V by 2 bases and J by 4 bases, and 14 bases separated the two germline ends. The data stem from a study of blood T cell repertoires in COVID-19. Study at large: COVID-19 samples, acute and convalescent, were from the United States, Italy and Spain. PBMCs, B-cell-depleted T cells, or T cells were the source of the cDNA or gDNA that made up the material.

In the study's own analysis: By means of reference gene primer amplification, nucleated cell counts were estimated. Sequencing was performed with immunoSEQ multiplex PCR; in TCRdb, only in-frame clones are kept and a portion is missing. V, J and clone size reflect that table, while D and trimming were determined from the DNA. This sample has 53,000 or so clones, with over 90% found just once. This TCR derives from a human donor in a cohort sampled during active COVID-19. This chain joins TRBV14 and TRBJ2-5; the D gene is possibly TRBD2 (5 bases). Sequencing was done on a sample of peripheral blood. CDR3 bases: TGTGCCAGCAGCCAAAGGACTCTTCTTGGAGAGACCCAGTACTTC. Residues: CASSQRTLLGETQYF.